One sample yielded the 22 T cell receptor beta chains listed below, sequenced in a study of neurological immune-mediated disorders. MiXCR, applied by TCRdb to the 5' RACE reads, yields one record per CDR3 protein. The table includes 45,000 to 70,000 distinct CDR3 sequences, approximately 4.4% detected once. The material sequenced was PBMCs. The receptors shown here come from a man over 45 with multiple sclerosis.

This clonotype occurred a few times. The rearrangement uses TRBV3-1 and TRBJ2-3; unclear D gene. The V gene's germline CDR1 is LGHDT and CDR2 YNNKEL (reference sequence). The CDR3 contains 17 residues. V was shortened by 2 bases and J by 2 bases, with 17 bases between the two germline ends. The CDR3 loop is CASSQNVYNLNTDTQYF. CDR3 coding DNA: TGTGCCAGCAGCCAAAATGTCTACAACTTAAACACAGATACGCAGTATTTT.

There are many counts of this clonotype. The gene calls are TRBV4-1 and TRBJ2-7; maybe TRBD2 (5 bases). V was pared by 3 bases and J by 0 bases, with 6 bases between. The length of the CDR3 is 13 residues. Germline CDR1 is MGHRA and CDR2 is YSYEKL. The CDR3: CASSQGSSYEQYF. The DNA for the CDR3 is TGCGCCAGCAGCCAGGGGAGCTCCTACGAGCAGTACTTC.

Points on this clonotype: As the CDR3 is not closed by the conserved phenylalanine or tryptophan, this likely results from a read error. The V and J genes are TRBV6-5 and TRBJ2-6, with D tentatively TRBD1 (5 bases). The V gene's germline CDR1 is MNHEY and CDR2 SVGAGI. Trimming took 8 bases from V and 1 from J, leaving 12 bases between them. The CDR3 is made up of 15 amino acids. DNA for the CDR3: TGTGCCAGCGCGACAGACAGTTCTGGGGCCAACGTCCTGACTTGC. Translation gives CASATDSSGANVLTC.

This clonotype was observed many times. The CDR3 region has the DNA TGCAGCGTTGAGCCGACAGGGGCCGGAAACACCATATATTTT. The encoded protein is CSVEPTGAGNTIYF. The rearrangement uses TRBV29-1 and TRBJ1-3; 8 bases align to TRBD1. This CDR3 spans 14 amino acids. Germline loops: CDR1 SQVTM, CDR2 ANQGSEA. V gave up 3 bases and J gave up 4 bases; unmatched junction bases: 5.

This clonotype was picked up many times. The CDR3 DNA sequence: TGTGCCATTCCGAGGACAGGGGAGGATGAAAAACTGTTTTTT. As protein: CAIPRTGEDEKLFF. The genes are TRBV28 and TRBJ1-4, with TRBD1 identical over 9 bases. Germline-derived CDR1 and CDR2 are MDHEN and SYDVKM. With V trimmed by 10 bases and J by 6 bases, 9 bases remained unmatched. The CDR3 extends over 14 amino acids.

This clonotype came up many times. This chain links TRBV5-1 with TRBJ1-1; 10 bases are shared with TRBD1. The CDR3 extends over 14 amino acids. In germline, CDR1 is SGHRS, CDR2 YFSETQ. After removal of 0 bases from V and 6 bases from J, the junction contained 2 bases not matched to a gene. The CDR3 DNA is TGCGCCAGCAGCTTGGGGACAGGGGGATCTGAAGCTTTCTTT. This sequence encodes CASSLGTGGSEAFF.

This clonotype was found many times. The chain couples TRBV4-1 to TRBJ2-7, with 8 bases lining up with TRBD1. With V trimmed by 0 bases and J by 0 bases, 7 bases remained unmatched. Germline-derived CDR1 and CDR2 are MGHRA and YSYEKL. The CDR3 consists of 17 residues. DNA of the CDR3: TGCGCCAGCAGCCAAGAGTTGCGACAGGGGCCCTCCTACGAGCAGTACTTC. This sequence encodes CASSQELRQGPSYEQYF.

This clonotype was recorded many times. The J gene is TRBJ1-6, the V gene TRBV27, with 7 bases fitting TRBD1. With V trimmed by 1 base and J by 13 bases, 16 bases remained unmatched. Germline CDR1 and CDR2: MNHEY and SMNVEV (reference sequence). The CDR3 consists of 17 residues. DNA of the CDR3: TGTGCCAGCAGTTTATTAGTTGGGGGGACAGTTCCGCGGCCCCTCCACTTT. Residues: CASSLLVGGTVPRPLHF.

This clonotype has ten or more counts. The chain employs TRBV20-1 and TRBJ2-3, with 11 bases aligning to TRBD2. The CDR3 length is 15 residues. V dropped 4 bases and J dropped 2; count of bases not matched to a gene: 5. The germline V gene encodes CDR1 DFQATT and CDR2 SNEGSKA (reference sequence). In DNA, the CDR3 is TGCAGTGCTATCGGGACTAGCGGTTTCACAGATACGCAGTATTTT. It specifies CSAIGTSGFTDTQYF.

This clonotype was recorded at least ten times. The genes are TRBV3-1 and TRBJ2-5, with D unresolved. The germline V gene encodes CDR1 LGHDT and CDR2 YNNKEL (reference sequence). The ends were cut back, 5 bases at V and 3 bases at J, with 7 bases in the middle. The CDR3 loop spans 12 amino acids. The CDR3 DNA is TGTGCCAGCAGCGTCCTTGAAGAGACCCAGTACTTC. Translated, it gives CASSVLEETQYF.

This clonotype showed up many times. The genes are TRBV4-1 and TRBJ2-1, with a weak D call TRBD1 (6 bases). Germline values: CDR1 MGHRA, CDR2 YSYEKL. The CDR3 contains 15 residues. V shed 5 bases and J shed 0 bases, with 11 bases lying between them. As DNA, the CDR3 is TGCGCCAGCAGCGGGGGCAGCAGCTCCTACAATGAGCAGTTCTTC. Translation: CASSGGSSSYNEQFF.

This clonotype was recorded many times. The J gene is TRBJ1-6, the V gene TRBV2; maybe TRBD1 (6 bases). V was pared by 1 base and J by 9 bases, with 13 bases between. The CDR3 totals 15 residues. Germline V gene data show CDR1 as SNHLY and CDR2 as FYNNEI. The CDR3 coding sequence is TGTGCCAGCAGTGAAGTGTCGGGGGCGGGTTCACCCCTCCACTTT. Residues: CASSEVSGAGSPLHF.

This clonotype was picked up many times. The gene calls are TRBV29-1 and TRBJ2-4; 9 nucleotides agree with TRBD1. Trimming at V came to 3 bases and at J to 6 bases, leaving 9 bases not matched to a gene. The CDR3 is 15 amino acids. Germline CDR1 reads SQVTM; CDR2 reads ANQGSEA. The CDR3 is CSVETGTGSLNIQYF. The CDR3 DNA follows: TGCAGCGTTGAGACCGGGACAGGGTCCCTAAACATTCAGTACTTC. The whole variable domain, filled in from reference TRBV29-1 and TRBJ2-4, reads SAVISQKPSRDICQRGTSLTIQCQVDSQVTMMFWYRQQPGQSLTLIATANQGSEATYESGFVIDKFPISRPNLTFSTLTVSNMSPEDSSIYLCSVETGTGSLNIQYFGAGTRLSVL.

In this sample, this clonotype turned up many times. CDR3 loop: CASGLGLNQPQHF. CDR3 coding DNA: TGTGCTAGTGGTTTGGGGTTGAATCAGCCCCAGCATTTT. The chain combines TRBV12-5 with TRBJ1-5; D ambiguous. V was shortened by 1 base and J by 4 bases, with 5 bases between the two germline ends. The germline gives CDR1 LGHNT, CDR2 FRNRAP. This CDR3 comprises 13 residues. Full variable domain (remainder filled in from reference TRBV12-5 and TRBJ1-5): DARVTQTPRHKVTEMGQEVTMRCQPILGHNTVFWYRQTMMQGLELLAYFRNRAPLDDSGMPKDRFSAEMPDATLATLKIQPSEPRDSAVYFCASGLGLNQPQHFGDGTRLSIL.

The chain combines TRBV25-1 with TRBJ1-2; TRBD1 matches 8 bases. CDR3 length: 14 residues. J gave up 4 bases and V 9 bases, and 10 bases lay outside the gene matches. The germline gives CDR1 MGHDK, CDR2 SYGVNS. The CDR3 sequence: CASADRGDLYGYTF. For the CDR3, the DNA is TGTGCCAGTGCTGACAGGGGAGACCTCTATGGCTACACCTTC.

This clonotype came up many times. The V and J genes are TRBV5-1 and TRBJ2-5, with 11 bases matching TRBD1. The CDR3 contains 16 residues. With V trimmed by 3 bases and J by 5 bases, 9 bases remained unmatched. The germline CDR1 and CDR2 sequences are SGHRS and YFSETQ. The DNA for the CDR3 is TGCGCCAGCAGCTCCGGGACAGGGGGGTTTTTGGAGACCCAGTACTTC. Translated, it gives CASSSGTGGFLETQYF.

This clonotype was seen repeatedly, ten times or more. This chain connects TRBV4-1 to TRBJ1-2; the match to TRBD1 covers 7 bases. Looked up from germline, CDR1 is MGHRA and CDR2 is YSYEKL. The V gene end was trimmed by 4 bases and the J gene end by 0 bases; junction bases not matched to a gene: 2. This CDR3 contains 14 residues. CDR3 protein: CASSPDRANYGYTF. In nucleotides, the CDR3 is TGCGCCAGCAGCCCAGACAGGGCTAACTATGGCTACACCTTC.

A word on this clonotype: Because the CDR3 is missing its conserved closing phenylalanine or tryptophan, this is likely a read error. The chain couples TRBV5-1 to TRBJ2-7, with 9 bases aligning to TRBD1. Germline loops: CDR1 SGHRS, CDR2 YFSETQ. There are 19 residues in the CDR3. With 1 base clipped from V and 3 bases from J, the junction kept 17 bases outside the gene matches. This CDR3 is CASSLYRRPSTGGYYEQYI. The DNA of the CDR3 is TGCGCCAGCAGCTTGTATCGGCGTCCATCGACAGGGGGTTACTACGAGCAGTACATC.

In this sample, this clonotype turned up a few times. The chain's CDR3 is CASSQALTSGSTDTQYF. The CDR3 coding sequence is TGTGCCAGCAGCCAAGCCTTGACTAGCGGGAGCACAGATACGCAGTATTTT. The chain couples TRBV3-1 to TRBJ2-3; TRBD2 aligns across 10 bases. Germline V gene data show CDR1 as LGHDT and CDR2 as YNNKEL (reference sequence). Germline trimming cut 1 base from V and 0 bases from J; bases unmatched to any gene: 4. The CDR3 is 17 amino acids.

This clonotype was counted ten times or more. J is TRBJ2-7 and V is TRBV28, with 9 bases lining up with TRBD1. CDR1 is MDHEN and CDR2 is SYDVKM in the germline V gene. With 2 bases clipped from V and 3 bases from J, the junction kept 5 bases outside the gene matches. This CDR3 region has 15 residues. CDR3 sequence: CASSLETGGSYEQYF. The CDR3 DNA reads as TGTGCCAGCAGTTTAGAGACAGGGGGAAGCTACGAGCAGTACTTC.

V gene TRBV4-1 combines with J gene TRBJ2-3, with D unclear. CDR3 size: 15 residues. CDR1 and CDR2 (germline): MGHRA, YSYEKL. Trimming took 0 bases from V and 1 from J, leaving 8 bases between them. The CDR3 reads CASSQEPAGTDTQYF. The CDR3 DNA is TGCGCCAGCAGCCAAGAGCCAGCAGGCACAGATACGCAGTATTTT.

This clonotype showed up many times. V usage is TRBV12-3 or TRBV12-4 and J usage is TRBJ2-3; no clear D. Trimming shortened V by 2 bases and J by 0 bases, and 3 bases separated the two germline ends. This CDR3 contains 13 residues. This CDR3 reads CASSLRSTDTQYF. The CDR3 DNA is TGTGCCAGCAGTTTACGGAGCACAGATACGCAGTATTTT.